The sequence of this T cell receptor beta chain was determined in a study of spatial heterogeneity in lung cancer. Looking at the study overall: Matched bulk RNA-seq provided a T cell module score, and TCR transcript counts in tumor regions correlated strongly with it.

Time point in this sample: sample taken at primary tumor resection. The donors were 72 patients with non-small cell lung cancer that was early-stage and untreated. The study sequenced unsorted whole RNA from tumor, nontumor lung or frozen PBMC. To note about this clonotype: Its matching antigen is unknown.

MiXCR was run by TCRdb on the 5' RACE reads, yielding one entry per CDR3 protein. The repertoire holds about 100,000 distinct CDR3 sequences, 4.4% seen once, with 21% in the top ten. Overall study findings and caveats: The study found that expanded intratumoral alpha and beta TCR counts tracked tumor mutation counts. Estimation of coverage gave values of approximately 7.1% for alpha and 13% for beta chains in tumor T cells.

This receptor was taken from a male donor with early-stage non-small cell lung cancer. The sequencing used lung tumor tissue, collected at surgery.

The CDR3 here is CAISESRQETQYF. The CDR3 DNA follows: TGTGCCATCAGTGAGTCTCGCCAAGAGACCCAGTACTTC. The chain is built from TRBV10-3 and TRBJ2-5; D remains unclear. From germline, CDR1 is ENHRY and CDR2 SYGVKD. The germline V and J ends were trimmed by 0 bases and 1 base, with 3 bases remaining between them. This CDR3 is 13 amino acids long.